This is a list of T cell receptor beta chains from one sample in a study of TIL therapy for anti-PD-1-resistant metastatic lung cancer. Clones were sequenced by immunoSEQ multiplex PCR, and TCRdb holds only the in-frame ones, with some missing. This sample carries 45,000 to 75,000 clones, about 69% of them seen once, and the ten largest clones take approximately 7%. Source: blood, taken at baseline. These receptors were taken from a person aged 25-85 years with non-small cell lung cancer. CDR3s include the opening cysteine and the closing phenylalanine or tryptophan. The order of the fields is D gene, V gene, clone size, J gene, CDR3 protein, CDR3 DNA. D genes are given only for firm matches. Size is stated for part of the rows, as once, few or many counts, or as a class when the clone is expanded.

d_call: TRBD1; v_call: TRBV2; clone_size: NA; j_call: TRBJ1-3; cdr3_aa: CASSALDRGGNTIYF; cdr3_nt: TGTGCCAGCAGCGCCTTAGACAGGGGAGGAAACACCATATATTTT
d_call: NA; v_call: TRBV5-1; clone_size: NA; j_call: TRBJ2-7; cdr3_aa: CASSLRPEFIGEQYF; cdr3_nt: TGCGCCAGCAGCCTCCGGCCCGAATTCATCGGCGAGCAGTACTTC
d_call: NA; v_call: TRBV5-1; clone_size: NA; j_call: TRBJ1-5; cdr3_aa: CASSPTGGENQPQHF; cdr3_nt: TGCGCCAGCAGCCCGACGGGAGGAGAAAATCAGCCCCAGCATTTT
d_call: TRBD1; v_call: TRBV6-1; clone_size: few; j_call: TRBJ1-4; cdr3_aa: CASSSQGAQEKLFF; cdr3_nt: TGTGCCAGCAGTTCTCAGGGGGCACAGGAAAAACTGTTTTTT
d_call: TRBD1; v_call: TRBV4-2; clone_size: few; j_call: TRBJ1-2; cdr3_aa: CASSQLRGQASGYTF; cdr3_nt: TGTGCCAGCAGCCAACTCCGAGGACAGGCGAGCGGCTACACCTTC
d_call: NA; v_call: TRBV4-1; clone_size: NA; j_call: TRBJ2-5; cdr3_aa: CASSLRGGETQYF; cdr3_nt: TGCGCCAGCAGCCTAAGGGGGGGGGAGACCCAGTACTTC
d_call: NA; v_call: TRBV4-1; clone_size: NA; j_call: TRBJ2-3; cdr3_aa: CASSHTPQSDTDTQYF; cdr3_nt: TGCGCCAGCAGCCATACCCCCCAGAGCGACACAGATACGCAGTATTTT
d_call: NA; v_call: TRBV5-5; clone_size: once; j_call: TRBJ2-3; cdr3_aa: CASTLTTGFRDTQYF; cdr3_nt: TGTGCCAGCACCTTAACTACAGGGTTCAGGGATACGCAGTATTTT
d_call: NA; v_call: TRBV5-1; clone_size: NA; j_call: TRBJ2-7; cdr3_aa: CASREASANEQYF; cdr3_nt: TGCGCCAGCAGGGAGGCTAGCGCCAACGAGCAGTACTTC
d_call: TRBD1; v_call: TRBV5-4; clone_size: once; j_call: TRBJ2-3; cdr3_aa: CASSWGTESSTDTQYF; cdr3_nt: TGTGCCAGCAGCTGGGGGACAGAATCAAGCACAGATACGCAGTATTTT
d_call: NA; v_call: TRBV5-6; clone_size: few; j_call: TRBJ2-7; cdr3_aa: CASSFGSWGEQYF; cdr3_nt: TGTGCCAGCAGCTTCGGCTCTTGGGGGGAGCAGTACTTC
d_call: TRBD1; v_call: TRBV6-5; clone_size: few; j_call: TRBJ1-1; cdr3_aa: CASSYSGQGGTEAFF; cdr3_nt: TGTGCCAGCAGTTACTCGGGACAGGGAGGGACTGAAGCTTTCTTT
d_call: NA; v_call: TRBV28; clone_size: NA; j_call: TRBJ1-2; cdr3_aa: CATNLPMRRNYGYTF; cdr3_nt: TGTGCCACCAACCTCCCGATGAGGCGTAACTATGGCTACACCTTC
d_call: NA; v_call: TRBV6-6; clone_size: NA; j_call: TRBJ2-3; cdr3_aa: CASIDPTDTQYF; cdr3_nt: TGTGCCAGCATCGACCCCACAGATACGCAGTATTTT
d_call: NA; v_call: TRBV30; clone_size: few; j_call: TRBJ2-7; cdr3_aa: CAWTKGVDGEQYF; cdr3_nt: TGTGCCTGGACGAAGGGGGTAGATGGCGAGCAGTACTTC
d_call: NA; v_call: TRBV5-1; clone_size: NA; j_call: TRBJ2-7; cdr3_aa: CASSLGQLYEQYF; cdr3_nt: TGCGCCAGCAGCTTGGGACAACTCTACGAGCAGTACTTC
d_call: NA; v_call: TRBV5-1; clone_size: NA; j_call: TRBJ2-7; cdr3_aa: CASSLAGTNYEQYF; cdr3_nt: TGCGCCAGCAGTTTGGCCGGGACAAACTACGAGCAGTACTTC
d_call: NA; v_call: TRBV7-9; clone_size: NA; j_call: TRBJ1-2; cdr3_aa: CASSPTVGGANNYGYTF; cdr3_nt: TGTGCCAGCAGCCCTACTGTGGGGGGCGCGAATAACTATGGCTACACCTTC
d_call: TRBD2; v_call: TRBV7-6; clone_size: few; j_call: TRBJ2-1; cdr3_aa: CASSPDGAGDLYNEQFF; cdr3_nt: TGTGCCAGCAGCCCAGACGGGGCGGGAGATCTATACAATGAGCAGTTCTTC
d_call: NA; v_call: TRBV6-1; clone_size: once; j_call: TRBJ1-1; cdr3_aa: CASSVGITEAFF; cdr3_nt: TGTGCCAGCAGTGTCGGGATCACTGAAGCTTTCTTT
d_call: NA; v_call: TRBV27; clone_size: NA; j_call: TRBJ1-4; cdr3_aa: CASSLVTNEKLFF; cdr3_nt: TGTGCCAGCAGTTTAGTGACTAATGAAAAACTGTTTTTT
d_call: NA; v_call: TRBV7-9; clone_size: NA; j_call: TRBJ2-2; cdr3_aa: CASSLALLTGELFF; cdr3_nt: TGTGCCAGCAGCTTAGCCCTACTCACCGGGGAGCTGTTTTTT
d_call: NA; v_call: TRBV2; clone_size: once; j_call: TRBJ2-7; cdr3_aa: CASSTGSDEQYF; cdr3_nt: TGTGCCAGCAGTACAGGTTCGGACGAGCAGTACTTC
d_call: NA; v_call: TRBV10-3; clone_size: NA; j_call: TRBJ2-3; cdr3_aa: CAISESGTDTQYF; cdr3_nt: TGTGCCATCAGTGAGTCGGGCACAGATACGCAGTATTTT
d_call: NA; v_call: TRBV11-2; clone_size: NA; j_call: TRBJ2-7; cdr3_aa: CASSLYDGPYEQYF; cdr3_nt: TGTGCCAGCAGCTTGTACGACGGACCCTACGAGCAGTACTTC
d_call: NA; v_call: TRBV11-2; clone_size: NA; j_call: TRBJ1-5; cdr3_aa: CASSLEGGQPQHF; cdr3_nt: TGTGCCAGCAGCTTGGAGGGCGGTCAGCCCCAGCATTTT
d_call: TRBD1; v_call: TRBV11-2; clone_size: NA; j_call: TRBJ1-2; cdr3_aa: CASSPDRVSYYGYTF; cdr3_nt: TGTGCCAGCAGCCCGGACAGGGTCTCCTACTATGGCTACACCTTC
d_call: NA; v_call: TRBV29-1; clone_size: NA; j_call: TRBJ2-3; cdr3_aa: CSVEGYNTSTDTQYF; cdr3_nt: TGCAGCGTTGAAGGGTACAATACTAGCACAGATACGCAGTATTTT
d_call: NA; v_call: TRBV29-1; clone_size: NA; j_call: TRBJ2-7; cdr3_aa: CSVMDGGYYEQYF; cdr3_nt: TGCAGCGTGATGGACGGAGGATACTACGAGCAGTACTTC
d_call: NA; v_call: TRBV5-5; clone_size: few; j_call: TRBJ1-2; cdr3_aa: CASSGRDEGYGYTF; cdr3_nt: TGTGCCAGCAGCGGCCGGGACGAGGGTTATGGCTACACCTTC
d_call: NA; v_call: TRBV2; clone_size: NA; j_call: TRBJ1-1; cdr3_aa: CASSEYEGIMNTEAFF; cdr3_nt: TGTGCCAGCAGTGAGTATGAAGGAATCATGAACACTGAAGCTTTCTTT
d_call: TRBD1; v_call: TRBV5-3; clone_size: NA; j_call: TRBJ1-5; cdr3_aa: CARSLIYRGGQPQHF; cdr3_nt: TGTGCCAGAAGCCTTATTTACAGGGGAGGCCAGCCCCAGCATTTT
d_call: NA; v_call: TRBV5-1; clone_size: NA; j_call: TRBJ2-1; cdr3_aa: CASSLGGNEQFF; cdr3_nt: TGCGCCAGCAGCTTGGGAGGCAATGAGCAGTTCTTC
d_call: TRBD1; v_call: TRBV5-1; clone_size: NA; j_call: TRBJ2-4; cdr3_aa: CASSLEGQAFGLAKNIQYF; cdr3_nt: TGCGCCAGCAGCTTGGAAGGACAGGCTTTCGGGCTAGCCAAAAACATTCAGTACTTC
d_call: NA; v_call: TRBV13; clone_size: NA; j_call: TRBJ2-7; cdr3_aa: CASSYGRGYEQYF; cdr3_nt: TGTGCCAGCAGCTACGGACGTGGCTACGAGCAGTACTTC
d_call: NA; v_call: TRBV10-3; clone_size: NA; j_call: TRBJ2-6; cdr3_aa: CAISGGRSGANVLTF; cdr3_nt: TGTGCCATCAGTGGGGGGCGCTCTGGGGCCAACGTCCTGACTTTC
d_call: NA; v_call: TRBV2; clone_size: once; j_call: TRBJ2-7; cdr3_aa: CASSEDFGSYEQYF; cdr3_nt: TGTGCCAGCAGTGAGGATTTTGGCTCCTACGAGCAGTACTTC
d_call: NA; v_call: TRBV13; clone_size: NA; j_call: TRBJ2-2; cdr3_aa: CASSPEDDTGELFF; cdr3_nt: TGTGCCAGCAGCCCGGAGGATGACACCGGGGAGCTGTTTTTT
d_call: TRBD2; v_call: TRBV4-1; clone_size: NA; j_call: TRBJ2-1; cdr3_aa: CASSQDGLAGGNREFF; cdr3_nt: TGCGCCAGCAGCCAAGACGGACTAGCGGGGGGGAACAGGGAGTTCTTC
d_call: TRBD1; v_call: TRBV6-5; clone_size: NA; j_call: TRBJ1-1; cdr3_aa: CASRLTGSTEAFF; cdr3_nt: TGTGCCAGCAGGCTGACAGGGAGTACTGAAGCTTTCTTT
d_call: NA; v_call: TRBV30; clone_size: NA; j_call: TRBJ2-7; cdr3_aa: CAWSPGFYEQYF; cdr3_nt: TGTGCCTGGAGTCCGGGCTTCTACGAGCAGTACTTC
d_call: TRBD1; v_call: TRBV6-5; clone_size: many; j_call: TRBJ2-1; cdr3_aa: CASSWGQVYNEQFF; cdr3_nt: TGTGCCAGCAGTTGGGGACAGGTCTACAATGAGCAGTTCTTC
d_call: TRBD2; v_call: TRBV30; clone_size: NA; j_call: TRBJ2-7; cdr3_aa: CAWSASGNPYEQYF; cdr3_nt: TGTGCCTGGAGTGCTAGCGGTAATCCCTACGAGCAGTACTTC
d_call: TRBD1; v_call: TRBV5-1; clone_size: NA; j_call: TRBJ2-3; cdr3_aa: CASSLDRGTTSTDTQYF; cdr3_nt: TGCGCCAGCAGCTTGGACAGGGGAACTACTAGCACAGATACGCAGTATTTT
d_call: TRBD2; v_call: TRBV6-6; clone_size: NA; j_call: TRBJ2-1; cdr3_aa: CASSYGTSSLNEQFF; cdr3_nt: TGTGCCAGCAGTTATGGGACTAGCAGCCTCAATGAGCAGTTCTTC
d_call: NA; v_call: TRBV5-1; clone_size: NA; j_call: TRBJ2-1; cdr3_aa: CASSLEKAQGPHNEQFF; cdr3_nt: TGCGCCAGCAGCTTGGAAAAAGCCCAAGGGCCACACAATGAGCAGTTCTTC
d_call: NA; v_call: TRBV5-1; clone_size: NA; j_call: TRBJ2-2; cdr3_aa: CASSLGGLDTGELFF; cdr3_nt: TGCGCCAGCAGCTTGGGGGGACTGGACACCGGGGAGCTGTTTTTT
d_call: TRBD1; v_call: TRBV7-2; clone_size: NA; j_call: TRBJ2-4; cdr3_aa: CASSLPGQGGIQYF; cdr3_nt: TGTGCCAGCAGCTTACCGGGACAGGGCGGCATTCAGTACTTC
d_call: TRBD1; v_call: TRBV4-2; clone_size: NA; j_call: TRBJ2-2; cdr3_aa: CASSQGTGGAGELFF; cdr3_nt: TGTGCCAGCAGCCAGGGGACAGGGGGTGCCGGGGAGCTGTTTTTT
d_call: NA; v_call: TRBV7-9; clone_size: NA; j_call: TRBJ1-2; cdr3_aa: CASSLGEDGYTF; cdr3_nt: TGTGCCAGCAGCCTCGGAGAGGATGGCTACACCTTC
d_call: NA; v_call: TRBV6-6; clone_size: NA; j_call: TRBJ2-5; cdr3_aa: CASSYSLPWSQETQYF; cdr3_nt: TGTGCCAGCAGTTACTCCCTGCCCTGGTCCCAAGAGACCCAGTACTTC
d_call: NA; v_call: TRBV6-6; clone_size: NA; j_call: TRBJ1-4; cdr3_aa: CASTTRPNREKLFF; cdr3_nt: TGTGCCAGCACCACCCGGCCCAACAGGGAAAAACTGTTTTTT
d_call: TRBD2; v_call: TRBV19; clone_size: NA; j_call: TRBJ2-1; cdr3_aa: CASSIEGLGGEQFF; cdr3_nt: TGTGCCAGTAGTATAGAGGGACTGGGAGGGGAGCAGTTCTTC
d_call: NA; v_call: TRBV11-3; clone_size: NA; j_call: TRBJ2-7; cdr3_aa: CASSLDQNPSYEQYF; cdr3_nt: TGTGCCAGCAGCTTAGACCAGAATCCGTCCTACGAGCAGTACTTC
d_call: TRBD2; v_call: TRBV13; clone_size: NA; j_call: TRBJ2-1; cdr3_aa: CASSSISGSDEQFF; cdr3_nt: TGTGCCAGCAGCTCCATTAGCGGGAGTGATGAGCAGTTCTTC
d_call: TRBD1; v_call: TRBV28; clone_size: NA; j_call: TRBJ1-4; cdr3_aa: CASSLGGQGSEKLFF; cdr3_nt: TGTGCCAGCAGCTTAGGCGGACAGGGCTCTGAAAAACTGTTTTTT
d_call: NA; v_call: TRBV5-1; clone_size: NA; j_call: TRBJ1-1; cdr3_aa: CASSLLQLNTEAFF; cdr3_nt: TGCGCCAGCAGCTTATTACAGTTGAACACTGAAGCTTTCTTT